These 20 T cell receptor beta chains came from one sample sequenced in a study of T cell changes during pregnancy in multiple sclerosis. This table comes from immunoSEQ multiplex PCR, and its TCRdb copy is limited to in-frame clones, with some not included. The table includes about 130,000 clones, about 95% detected once. Sequencing used peripheral blood, obtained after pregnancy. These receptors came from a female donor with multiple sclerosis, enrolled in a pregnancy study.

This clone was seen a single time. This rearrangement joins TRBV19 to TRBJ2-4; the D gene is possibly TRBD1 (6 bases). With 3 bases removed from V and 0 bases from J, the gap between germline ends came to 12 bases. The CDR3 sequence is 16 residues long. Germline V gene sequence: CDR1 LNHDA, CDR2 SQIVND (reference sequence). The CDR3 DNA follows: TGTGCCAGTAGTATTGACAGGACCCTAGCCAAAAACATTCAGTACTTC. Its protein product is CASSIDRTLAKNIQYF.

The rearrangement links TRBV10-3 to TRBJ2-7, with 10 bases fitting TRBD2. The CDR3 is 15 amino acids. V was pared by 2 bases and J by 4 bases, with 5 bases of the junction left unmatched. Germline values: CDR1 ENHRY, CDR2 SYGVKD. For the CDR3, the DNA is TGTGCCATCAGTGAGGTCGAACTAGCGGGGTACGAGCAGTACTTC. Translation: CAISEVELAGYEQYF.

Only one count was recorded for this clone. This chain links TRBV15 with TRBJ2-7, with 7 bases lining up with TRBD2. This CDR3 has 14 amino acids. Looked up from germline, CDR1 is LNHNV and CDR2 is YYDKDF (reference sequence). The V segment lost 5 bases and the J segment 4 bases; nucleotides outside the gene matches: 8. Here the CDR3 reads CATSGQFGGYEQYF. CDR3 nucleotide sequence: TGTGCCACCAGCGGCCAGTTCGGGGGGTACGAGCAGTACTTC.

The V gene is TRBV28, the J gene TRBJ1-1; 10 nucleotides agree with TRBD1. CDR3 length: 15 amino acids. Losses at the gene ends were 5 bases for V and 5 bases for J; bases not matched to a gene: 8. Germline CDR1 is MDHEN and CDR2 is SYDVKM. CDR3 loop: CASSLLMGQGTEAFF. The CDR3 bases are TGTGCCAGCAGTCTTCTTATGGGACAGGGGACTGAAGCTTTCTTT.

The rearrangement links TRBV5-1 to TRBJ2-7, with 7 bases fitting TRBD2. This CDR3 has 15 residues. CDR1 SGHRS and CDR2 YFSETQ come from the germline V gene. V was pared by 5 bases and J by 2 bases, with 10 bases of the junction left unmatched. This CDR3 reads CASRTRWGGTYEQYF. The CDR3 DNA sequence: TGCGCCAGCAGAACTCGTTGGGGGGGGACCTACGAGCAGTACTTC. Drawing the rest from reference TRBV5-1 and TRBJ2-7, the complete variable domain is KAGVTQTPRYLIKTRGQQVTLSCSPISGHRSVSWYQQTPGQGLQFLFEYFSETQRNKGNFPGRFSGRQFSNSRSEMNVSTLELGDSALYLCASRTRWGGTYEQYFGPGTRLTVT.

This clone was recorded only once. The chain has TRBV2 and TRBJ2-2, with D perhaps matching TRBD1 (6 bases). CDR3 size: 15 residues. Germline assignment: CDR1 SNHLY and CDR2 FYNNEI. Trimming removed 6 bases at V and 4 bases at J, with 15 bases between. The CDR3 DNA sequence: TGTGCCAGCAGCGACTTGGGGGCGCTCACCGGGGAGCTGTTTTTT. Amino acid sequence: CASSDLGALTGELFF.

This clone was found once. The V gene is TRBV6-6, the J gene TRBJ2-1, with 7 bases matching TRBD1. The V and J ends lost 5 bases and 6 bases, in that order; junction bases with no gene match: 10. Germline CDR1 reads MNHNY; CDR2 reads SVGAGI (reference sequence). CDR3 length equals 15 residues. CDR3 amino acids: CASSQSGGSINEQFF. DNA of the CDR3: TGTGCCAGCAGTCAATCAGGGGGATCTATCAATGAGCAGTTCTTC.

The V call is TRBV9, the J call TRBJ2-7; 7 bases fit TRBD2. Trimming cost V 4 bases and J 3 bases; bases outside gene matches: 10. This CDR3 has 15 residues. The germline gives CDR1 SGDLS, CDR2 YYNGEE. The CDR3 loop reads CASSPPGTKIYEQYF. CDR3 bases: TGTGCCAGCAGCCCGCCCGGGACTAAGATCTACGAGCAGTACTTC.

The chain employs TRBV7-2 and TRBJ2-7; a possible D gene is TRBD2 (5 bases). Germline V gives CDR1 SGHTA, CDR2 FQGNSA. Trimming stripped 5 bases from V and 2 bases from J, with 7 bases between. This CDR3 is 12 amino acids long. CDR3 nucleotide sequence: TGTGCCAGCAGCACTAGACCCTACGAGCAGTACTTC. Its translation: CASSTRPYEQYF.

The chain is built from TRBV29-1 and TRBJ2-1, with 8 bases that match TRBD2. The germline V gene has CDR1 SQVTM and CDR2 ANQGSEA. Germline trimming cut 3 bases from V and 4 bases from J; bases unmatched to any gene: 8. This CDR3 contains 15 residues. CDR3 sequence reads: CSVELGLEAYNEQFF. CDR3 in DNA: TGCAGCGTTGAGCTGGGACTAGAAGCTTACAATGAGCAGTTCTTC.

The gene calls are TRBV5-1 and TRBJ2-5; possible D gene TRBD2, 6 bases. This CDR3 spans 14 amino acids. Germline CDR1 SGHRS, CDR2 YFSETQ. V was trimmed by 2 bases and J by 5 bases, leaving 13 bases between them. CDR3 residues: CASSFDLALETQYF. The CDR3 DNA follows: TGCGCCAGCAGCTTCGACCTAGCGCTGGAGACCCAGTACTTC.

About this clone itself: At one of its ends the junction is not consistent with the germline gene, which may arise from a read error. The V and J genes are TRBV7-7 and TRBJ2-1, with TRBD2 as a possible D gene (6 bases). The V gene's germline CDR1 is SSHAT and CDR2 FNYEAQ (reference sequence). The CDR3 is made up of 13 amino acids. CDR3 loop: CASSLRDFNEQFF. For the CDR3, the DNA is TGTGCTAGCAGCTTACGGGACTTCAATGAGCAGTTCTTC.

The V and J genes are TRBV13 and TRBJ2-7, with 8 bases identical to TRBD2. The CDR3 is 14 residues long. V shed 2 bases, J shed 4 bases, and the junction held 4 bases outside the gene matches. The germline gives CDR1 PRHDT, CDR2 FYEKMQ (reference sequence). CDR3 sequence (DNA): TGTGCCAGCAGCTTACGGGGGGGCCGGTACGAGCAGTACTTC. Its translation: CASSLRGGRYEQYF. Looking up the rest from reference TRBV13 and TRBJ2-7 gives the full variable domain: AAGVIQSPRHLIKEKRETATLKCYPIPRHDTVYWYQQGPGQDPQFLISFYEKMQSDKGSIPDRFSAQQFSDYHSELNMSSLELGDSALYFCASSLRGGRYEQYFGPGTRLTVT.

The genes are TRBV7-9 and TRBJ2-7, with TRBD1 matching over 10 bases. Germline assignment: CDR1 SEHNR and CDR2 FQNEAQ (reference sequence). After removal of 4 bases from V and 3 bases from J, the junction contained 6 bases not matched to a gene. This CDR3 spans 15 amino acids. The CDR3 nucleotides read TGTGCCAGCAGCTCCGAGGGGGACAGGGGCTACGAGCAGTACTTC. Translating it yields CASSSEGDRGYEQYF. The full variable domain, in which reference TRBV7-9 and TRBJ2-7 provide the parts outside the CDR3, is DTGVSQNPRHKITKRGQNVTFRCDPISEHNRLYWYRQTLGQGPEFLTYFQNEAQLEKSRLLSDRFSAERPKGSFSTLEIQRTEQGDSAMYLCASSSEGDRGYEQYFGPGTRLTVT.

The chain has TRBV28 and TRBJ2-2, with 12 bases matching TRBD2. This CDR3 contains 18 residues. The germline gives CDR1 MDHEN, CDR2 SYDVKM. The J segment lost 5 bases and the V segment lost 6 bases, leaving 13 bases of the junction unmatched. The CDR3 sequence is CASRPPSGRASRTGELFF. In DNA, the CDR3 is TGTGCCAGCAGGCCTCCTAGCGGGAGGGCCTCCCGGACCGGGGAGCTGTTTTTT. The full variable domain, with the rest looked up from reference TRBV28 and TRBJ2-2, is DVKVTQSSRYLVKRTGEKVFLECVQDMDHENMFWYRQDPGLGLRLIYFSYDVKMKEKGDIPEGYSVSREKKERFSLILESASTNQTSMYLCASRPPSGRASRTGELFFGEGSRLTVL.

The chain combines TRBV7-8 with TRBJ2-7, with 7 bases matching TRBD2. Per the germline V gene, CDR1 is SGHVS and CDR2 is FQNEAQ. The ends lost 3 bases at V and 3 bases at J; junction bases unmatched: 5. This CDR3 contains 14 residues. CDR3 region: CASSLYASGYEQYF. Here the CDR3 DNA reads TGTGCCAGCAGCTTGTACGCTAGCGGCTACGAGCAGTACTTC.

This chain uses TRBV4-3 with TRBJ2-2; D possibly corresponds to TRBD1 (5 bases). Germline V lookup: CDR1 LGHNA, CDR2 YSLEER. Trimming left V 3 bases short and J 7 bases short, with 12 bases between. The CDR3 has 14 amino acids. CDR3 amino acids: CASSQQGAYGELFF. CDR3 bases: TGCGCCAGCAGCCAGCAGGGTGCCTACGGGGAGCTGTTTTTT.

J is TRBJ2-3 and V is TRBV5-6, with D possibly being TRBD2 (6 bases). The CDR3 consists of 17 residues. Germline CDR1 reads SGHDT; CDR2 reads YYEEEE. V lost 3 bases and J 1 base, leaving 18 bases between the germline ends. The CDR3 DNA sequence: TGTGCCAGCAGCTCAACGGGCAGGAGGGAGGGCACAGATACGCAGTATTTT. Protein: CASSSTGRREGTDTQYF.

The genes are TRBV19 and TRBJ1-4, with 7 bases aligning to TRBD1. The CDR3 loop spans 15 amino acids. Germline V gene lookup returns CDR1 LNHDA and CDR2 SQIVND (reference sequence). V was pared by 1 base and J by 8 bases, with 7 bases of the junction left unmatched. CDR3 sequence: CASSIGGTEGEKLFF. For the CDR3, the DNA is TGTGCCAGTAGTATAGGGGGGACAGAGGGAGAAAAACTGTTTTTT.

The chain links TRBV7-9 to TRBJ2-7; weak D call: TRBD2 (5 bases). Trimming removed 6 bases from V and 1 base from J, with 13 bases in between. Per the germline V gene, CDR1 is SEHNR and CDR2 is FQNEAQ (reference sequence). This CDR3 contains 14 residues. The CDR3 loop is CASRGSDLSYEQYF. CDR3 DNA sequence: TGTGCCAGCAGGGGTTCGGACTTATCCTACGAGCAGTACTTC.